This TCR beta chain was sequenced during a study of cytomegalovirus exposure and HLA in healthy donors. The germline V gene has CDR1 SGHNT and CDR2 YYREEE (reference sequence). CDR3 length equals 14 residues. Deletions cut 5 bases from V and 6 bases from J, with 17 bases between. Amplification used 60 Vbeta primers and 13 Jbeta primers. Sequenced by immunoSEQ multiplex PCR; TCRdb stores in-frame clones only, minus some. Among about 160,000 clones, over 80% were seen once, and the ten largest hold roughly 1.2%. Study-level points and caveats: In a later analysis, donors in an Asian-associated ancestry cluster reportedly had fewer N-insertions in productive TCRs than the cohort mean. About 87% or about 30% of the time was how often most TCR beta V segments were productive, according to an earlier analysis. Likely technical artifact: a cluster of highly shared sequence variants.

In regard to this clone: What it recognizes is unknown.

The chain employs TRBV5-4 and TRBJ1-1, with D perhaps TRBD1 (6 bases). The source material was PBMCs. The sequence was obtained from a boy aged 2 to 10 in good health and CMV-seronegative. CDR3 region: CASRDGVEGAEAFF. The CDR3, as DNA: TGTGCCAGCAGGGACGGTGTAGAGGGGGCTGAAGCTTTCTTT.